Each of the 27 T cell receptor beta chains below was sequenced from the same sample in a study of blood T cell repertoires in COVID-19. Measured with immunoSEQ multiplex PCR; TCRdb has only the in-frame clones, and not every one. Of over 85,000 clones listed, 70% to 90% were seen once; the top ten hold around 2%. The specimen was peripheral blood. The receptors were gathered from a man in his fifties or sixties with active COVID-19.

This chain joins TRBV7-2 and TRBJ2-5; TRBD2 matches at 13 bases. The CDR3 contains 16 residues. Germline V gene sequence: CDR1 SGHTA, CDR2 FQGNSA. The ends lost 2 bases at V and 4 bases at J; junction bases unmatched: 4. The CDR3 DNA sequence: TGTGCCAGCAGCTTATTTACTAGCGGGGGGGTAGAGACCCAGTACTTC. Amino acid sequence: CASSLFTSGGVETQYF.

The chain links TRBV7-9 to TRBJ2-5; D not certain. The germline V gene encodes CDR1 SEHNR and CDR2 FQNEAQ (reference sequence). The CDR3 is 12 amino acids. V lost 9 bases and J 5 bases, leaving 13 bases between the germline ends. The CDR3 reads CASRSVGETQYF. Written as DNA, the CDR3 is TGTGCCAGTAGAAGTGTCGGTGAGACCCAGTACTTC.

V is TRBV7-9 and J is TRBJ1-1; 7 bases fit TRBD1. The junction had 4 bases not matched to a gene; V was cut back by 5 bases and J by 7 bases. This CDR3 region has 12 residues. Germline V CDR1 and CDR2: SEHNR, FQNEAQ (reference sequence). In DNA form, the CDR3 reads TGTGCCAGCAGCCAGGGACAGCATGAAGCTTTCTTT. Protein: CASSQGQHEAFF.

This clone turned up a few times. This sequence joins TRBV11-1 and TRBJ2-7; D remains unclear. The CDR3 length is 14 residues. Germline V gene lookup returns CDR1 SGHAT and CDR2 FQDESV (reference sequence). V dropped 4 bases and J dropped 1 base, with 11 bases sitting between them. The CDR3 protein is CASSSNQWSYEQYF. CDR3 nucleotides: TGTGCCAGCAGCTCCAATCAGTGGTCCTACGAGCAGTACTTC.

This chain links TRBV5-4 with TRBJ1-6; TRBD1 matches at 9 bases. Germline V gene data show CDR1 as SGHNT and CDR2 as YYREEE (reference sequence). CDR3 length equals 15 residues. Losses at the gene ends were 4 bases for V and 8 bases for J; bases not matched to a gene: 7. CDR3 DNA: TGTGCCAGCAGCGCCGGACAGGGGTATGATTCACCCCTCCACTTT. It encodes CASSAGQGYDSPLHF. The entire variable domain, with the rest obtained from reference TRBV5-4 and TRBJ1-6, is as follows: ETGVTQSPTHLIKTRGQQVTLRCSSQSGHNTVSWYQQALGQGPQFIFQYYREEENGRGNFPPRFSGLQFPNYSSELNVNALELDDSALYLCASSAGQGYDSPLHFGNGTRLTVT.

The rearrangement joins TRBV4-1 to TRBJ2-7; D ambiguous. Germline V gives CDR1 MGHRA, CDR2 YSYEKL. This CDR3 is built from 15 residues. Trimming left V 4 bases short and J 3 bases short, with 16 bases between. The CDR3 DNA reads as TGCGCCAGCAGCCCCCTAGGTGCGGCTCGCTACGAGCAGTACTTC. Protein: CASSPLGAARYEQYF.

The rearrangement joins TRBV30 to TRBJ2-4, with TRBD1 matching 9 bases. The CDR3 runs 12 residues. The J segment lost 8 bases and the V segment lost 3 bases, leaving 2 bases of the junction unmatched. Germline V lookup: CDR1 GTSNPN, CDR2 SVGIG (reference sequence). CDR3 nucleotide sequence: TGTGCCTGGAGCGGACAGGGGTACATTCAGTACTTC. It codes for CAWSGQGYIQYF.

This chain joins TRBV19 and TRBJ2-5, with 7 bases identical to TRBD1. CDR3 size: 15 residues. V trimming: 3 bases; J trimming: 2 bases; junction bases outside the gene matches: 6. Germline loops: CDR1 LNHDA, CDR2 SQIVND (reference sequence). CDR3 sequence reads: CASSMGGTEQETQYF. The CDR3 nucleotides are TGTGCCAGTAGTATGGGTGGGACAGAGCAAGAGACCCAGTACTTC.

This clone was detected ten times or more. The J gene is TRBJ2-2, the V gene TRBV25-1; a weak D match, TRBD1 (5 bases). The CDR3 is 14 residues long. CDR1 and CDR2 from the germline V gene are MGHDK and SYGVNS. V was clipped by 0 bases and J by 3 bases, with 5 bases between them. The CDR3 DNA follows: TGTGCCAGCAGTGAATACAGGGACACCGGGGAGCTGTTTTTT. Amino acid sequence: CASSEYRDTGELFF.

The V gene is TRBV2, the J gene TRBJ2-3; D perhaps matches TRBD2 (5 bases). V was clipped by 6 bases and J by 0 bases, with 13 bases between them. Germline CDR1 and CDR2: SNHLY and FYNNEI. The length of the CDR3 is 15 residues. The CDR3 bases are TGTGCCAGCAGGTATAGACGGACTAGCACAGATACGCAGTATTTT. This gives the protein CASRYRRTSTDTQYF.

The chain carries TRBV7-9 and TRBJ1-3; perhaps TRBD1 as D (5 bases). Germline V gene sequence: CDR1 SEHNR, CDR2 FQNEAQ (reference sequence). The V end lost 5 bases, the J end lost 4 bases, and 9 bases lay between the germline ends. The CDR3 loop spans 13 amino acids. The CDR3 spells CASSSRQGNTIYF. CDR3 nucleotides: TGTGCCAGCAGCAGTCGACAGGGAAACACCATATATTTT.

The chain couples TRBV12-3 or TRBV12-4 to TRBJ1-6, with unresolved D. The CDR3 has 13 amino acids. The CDR3 nucleotides are TGTGCGTGTGGGAGCTCCTATAATTCACCCCTCCACTTT. It yields the protein CACGSSYNSPLHF.

This chain connects TRBV27 to TRBJ1-6, with D possibly TRBD1 on 6 matching bases. The CDR3 loop spans 13 amino acids. The germline V and J ends were trimmed by 5 bases and 14 bases, with 16 bases remaining between them. Germline lookup yields CDR1 MNHEY and CDR2 SMNVEV (reference sequence). This CDR3 is CASSPPGGWTLHF. CDR3 nucleotide sequence: TGTGCCAGCAGTCCCCCGGGGGGCTGGACCCTCCACTTT.

The rearrangement joins TRBV5-4 to TRBJ1-2; 9 bases line up with TRBD1. Germline loops: CDR1 SGHNT, CDR2 YYREEE (reference sequence). This CDR3 comprises 19 residues. V was clipped by 5 bases and J by 0 bases; unmatched bases: 17. The CDR3 region is CASRLKFRRQGDPNYGYTF. The CDR3 DNA is TGTGCCAGCAGGTTGAAGTTCCGCAGACAGGGGGATCCTAACTATGGCTACACCTTC.

This clone was found once. The V gene is TRBV7-2, the J gene TRBJ2-1, with 12 bases matching TRBD2. The germline V gene has CDR1 SGHTA and CDR2 FQGNSA. Losses at the gene ends were 4 bases for V and 9 bases for J; bases not matched to a gene: 7. The CDR3 consists of 15 residues. The CDR3 reads CASSYLAGGPGEQFF. CDR3 coding DNA: TGTGCCAGCAGCTATCTAGCGGGGGGGCCCGGTGAGCAGTTCTTC.

The chain joins TRBV7-9 to TRBJ2-7; D is unclear. Germline lookup yields CDR1 SEHNR and CDR2 FQNEAQ (reference sequence). Trimming pared 3 bases from V and 7 bases from J, leaving 7 bases between. This CDR3 region has 11 residues. CDR3 nucleotides: TGTGCCAGCAGCTTTCAACAGGAGCAGTACTTC. Amino acids: CASSFQQEQYF.

This chain links TRBV5-8 with TRBJ2-3, with 8 bases fitting TRBD1. Per germline, CDR1 SGHTS and CDR2 YDEGEE. This CDR3 comprises 13 residues. Trimming at V came to 1 base and at J to 5 bases, leaving 0 bases not matched to a gene. CDR3 sequence: CASSLTGGDTQYF. The CDR3 nucleotides read TGTGCCAGCAGCTTGACAGGGGGAGATACGCAGTATTTT.

The V and J genes are TRBV4-1 and TRBJ1-6, with D unresolved. The CDR3 spans 14 residues. The germline V gene has CDR1 MGHRA and CDR2 YSYEKL. V was cut by 2 bases and J by 3 bases, with 5 bases left in between. Here the CDR3 DNA reads TGCGCCAGCAGCCAAACGGGCTATAATTCACCCCTCCACTTT. Translation gives CASSQTGYNSPLHF.

The chain combines TRBV20-1 with TRBJ2-7; D gene uncertain. Germline V lookup: CDR1 DFQATT, CDR2 SNEGSKA (reference sequence). The CDR3 is 11 amino acids. Trimming left V 5 bases short and J 1 base short, with 6 bases between. For the CDR3, the DNA is TGCAGTGCTCAACTATCCTACGAGCAGTACTTC. This sequence encodes CSAQLSYEQYF.

The chain joins TRBV12-5 to TRBJ2-3; 9 bases map to TRBD2. This CDR3 spans 15 amino acids. V was clipped by 1 base and J by 2 bases; unmatched bases: 1. CDR1 and CDR2 from the germline V gene are LGHNT and FRNRAP. Written as DNA, the CDR3 is TGTGCTAGTGGTTTGGGACTAGCGGCCACAGATACGCAGTATTTT. Its translation: CASGLGLAATDTQYF.

The J gene is TRBJ2-3, the V gene TRBV19; TRBD1 matches at 9 bases. The germline CDR1 and CDR2 sequences are LNHDA and SQIVND (reference sequence). This CDR3 spans 15 amino acids. The V segment lost 4 bases and the J segment 4 bases; nucleotides outside the gene matches: 6. The CDR3 region has the DNA TGTGCCAGTAGTACCCCGGACAGGGGAGCAGATACGCAGTATTTT. Protein sequence: CASSTPDRGADTQYF.

This clone is a singleton in its sample. This sequence joins TRBV6-5 and TRBJ1-4, with D perhaps matching TRBD1 (6 bases). V lost 7 bases and J 8 bases, leaving 17 bases between the germline ends. Germline CDR1 is MNHEY and CDR2 is SVGAGI. The CDR3 loop spans 14 amino acids. In nucleotides, the CDR3 is TGTGCCAGCAATCGGGACAATCCTGGGGAAAAACTGTTTTTT. It translates to CASNRDNPGEKLFF.

The CDR3 reads CASQGTGANVLTF. Written as DNA, the CDR3 is TGTGCCAGCCAGGGGACTGGGGCCAACGTCCTGACTTTC. The V call is TRBV25-1, the J call TRBJ2-6; maybe TRBD1 (6 bases). V shed 8 bases and J shed 2 bases, with 7 bases lying between them. This CDR3 has 13 amino acids. Germline lookup yields CDR1 MGHDK and CDR2 SYGVNS.

V and J are TRBV6-5 and TRBJ1-2, with TRBD1 identical over 8 bases. Germline-derived CDR1 and CDR2 are MNHEY and SVGAGI. This CDR3 region has 15 residues. J lost 4 bases, V lost 4 bases, and 8 bases had no gene match. CDR3 loop: CASSSTQGAFYGYTF. In nucleotides, the CDR3 is TGTGCCAGCAGTTCTACCCAGGGGGCCTTCTATGGCTACACCTTC.

The chain's CDR3 is CASSGTGKLFF. The CDR3 DNA is TGTGCCAGCAGCGGCACAGGAAAACTGTTTTTT. The rearrangement links TRBV9 to TRBJ1-4, with D possibly being TRBD1 (5 bases). Germline loops: CDR1 SGDLS, CDR2 YYNGEE. CDR3 length: 11 residues. The V gene lost 3 bases and the J gene lost 10 bases, with 7 bases spanning the gap.

The chain couples TRBV7-9 to TRBJ1-1; D is perhaps TRBD1 (5 bases). Trimming took off 11 bases at V and 1 base at J, with 14 bases between the two ends. The CDR3 has 13 amino acids. Germline assignment: CDR1 SEHNR and CDR2 FQNEAQ (reference sequence). The CDR3 here is CAASRGENTEAFF. In DNA, the CDR3 is TGTGCCGCCTCAAGGGGCGAGAACACTGAAGCTTTCTTT.

This clone was seen once. The chain employs TRBV19 and TRBJ2-2; 10 bases line up with TRBD2. Trimming took 10 bases from V and 1 from J; bases not matched to a gene: 6. The germline V gene has CDR1 LNHDA and CDR2 SQIVND (reference sequence). The CDR3 loop spans 15 amino acids. CDR3 loop: CATKGLAENTGELFF. Here the CDR3 DNA reads TGTGCCACTAAAGGACTAGCGGAGAACACCGGGGAGCTGTTTTTT. The full variable domain, in which reference TRBV19 and TRBJ2-2 provide the parts outside the CDR3, is DGGITQSPKYLFRKEGQNVTLSCEQNLNHDAMYWYRQDPGQGLRLIYYSQIVNDFQKGDIAEGYSVSREKKESFPLTVTSAQKNPTAFYLCATKGLAENTGELFFGEGSRLTVL.